The TCR beta chain under discussion was sequenced for a study of cytotoxic CD8 clonotypes in ibrutinib-treated CLL. As input for TCR beta libraries, about 2 micrograms of genomic DNA came from cryopreserved PBMCs. The V end lost 10 bases, the J end lost 4 bases, and 17 bases lay between the germline ends. Looked up from germline, CDR1 is LNHDA and CDR2 is SQIVND (reference sequence). The CDR3 loop spans 13 amino acids. This table comes from immunoSEQ multiplex PCR, and its TCRdb copy is limited to in-frame clones, with some not included. The top ten clones hold roughly 5.4% of a sample with tens of thousands of clones, roughly 86% of them seen once.

This clonotype originated in a human donor with chronic lymphocytic leukemia. The input for sequencing was PBMCs, taken before ibrutinib treatment. The chain links TRBV19 to TRBJ2-7; D ambiguous. The CDR3 DNA reads as TGTGCCACGCGCTCTCCAACGTCTTACGAGCAGTACTTC. It specifies CATRSPTSYEQYF.